This T cell receptor beta chain stems from a study of patients and donors after allogeneic stem cell transplantation. TCRdb ran MiXCR on the RT-PCR reads and lists one entry per CDR3 protein. The sample includes some 880,000 distinct CDR3 sequences, around 17% of them seen just once. The V gene lost 4 bases and the J gene lost 1 base, with 19 bases spanning the gap. This CDR3 region has 16 residues. Germline CDR1 and CDR2: SQVTM and ANQGSEA. This sequence originates from a human donor who was either an allogeneic HSCT recipient or a stem cell or donor lymphocyte infusion donor (not recorded which). It is not recorded whose cells these are; they may come from a transplant donor. V and J are TRBV29-1 and TRBJ2-5, with D possibly being TRBD1 (6 bases). The source material was blood, either unsorted or a sorted T cell fraction (not recorded which). The DNA of the CDR3 is TGCAGCGTTGGCGAGGAACAGGGCGAGGCCCAAGAGACCCAGTACTTC. As protein: CSVGEEQGEAQETQYF.